These 18 T cell receptor beta chains were all obtained from the same sample, sequenced in a study of T cell responses to AZD1222 COVID-19 vaccine. Measured with immunoSEQ multiplex PCR; TCRdb has only the in-frame clones, and not every one. The sample records fewer than 200,000 clones, roughly nine tenths being singletons. This specimen was peripheral blood, taken on day 0 of AZD1222 vaccination. The receptors were sampled from an adult in good health.

V and J are TRBV27 and TRBJ2-2, with TRBD1 matching over 7 bases. The germline V gene encodes CDR1 MNHEY and CDR2 SMNVEV (reference sequence). This CDR3 has 15 amino acids. With 5 bases clipped from V and 5 bases from J, the junction kept 8 bases outside the gene matches. Here the CDR3 reads CASSKTGAGTGELFF. CDR3 sequence (DNA): TGTGCCAGCAGTAAAACAGGGGCCGGGACCGGGGAGCTGTTTTTT.

A note on this clone: At the DNA level, this CDR3 is encoded by other sequences in the same sample as well. The chain couples TRBV11-2 to TRBJ2-7; D uncertain. Looked up from germline, CDR1 is SGHAT and CDR2 is FQNNGV. The CDR3 consists of 13 residues. The V end was cut by 3 bases, the J end by 0 bases, with 6 bases between. The CDR3 nucleotides read TGTGCCAGCAGCTTTGGCAGCTCCTACGAGCAGTACTTC. It codes for CASSFGSSYEQYF.

This clone was seen once. This chain joins TRBV12-3 or TRBV12-4 and TRBJ2-1, with D possibly matching TRBD1 (6 bases). Trimming took 8 bases from V and 3 from J, leaving 11 bases between them. The CDR3 runs to 13 residues. CDR3: CASLRDIYNEQFF. In DNA, the CDR3 is TGTGCCAGCCTCCGGGACATCTACAATGAGCAGTTCTTC.

The chain has TRBV28 and TRBJ1-6; TRBD1 is a possible D gene (5 bases). V lost 7 bases and J lost 9, with 19 bases in between. The germline gives CDR1 MDHEN, CDR2 SYDVKM. CDR3 size: 15 residues. CDR3 protein: CASTRRLEGLSPLHF. The CDR3 DNA reads TGTGCCAGCACCCGACGCCTGGAGGGACTTTCACCCCTCCACTTT.

The V gene is TRBV6-4, the J gene TRBJ1-2; D not certain. This CDR3 comprises 13 residues. V lost 0 bases and J 8 bases, leaving 10 bases between the germline ends. Germline CDR1 is MRHNA and CDR2 is SNTAGT. The CDR3: CASSDSNRRGYTF. The DNA for the CDR3 is TGTGCCAGCAGTGACTCGAACCGGCGGGGCTACACCTTC.

The chain carries TRBV4-1 and TRBJ2-7; D remains unclear. The ends were cut back, 0 bases at V and 1 base at J, with 7 bases in the middle. This CDR3 has 14 amino acids. The germline V gene encodes CDR1 MGHRA and CDR2 YSYEKL. The CDR3 bases are TGCGCCAGCAGCCAAGAACGCACTTCCTACGAGCAGTACTTC. Encoded protein: CASSQERTSYEQYF.

This chain connects TRBV6-5 to TRBJ1-1; 12 bases are shared with TRBD1. The V segment lost 6 bases and the J segment 3 bases; nucleotides outside the gene matches: 5. From germline, CDR1 is MNHEY and CDR2 SVGAGI. CDR3 size: 15 residues. For the CDR3, the DNA is TGTGCCAGCAGGGGACAGGGGGCAGGGGACACTGAAGCTTTCTTT. Translated: CASRGQGAGDTEAFF.

The chain recombines TRBV10-1 with TRBJ1-4, with TRBD1 matching 7 bases. Germline lookup yields CDR1 WNHNN and CDR2 SYGVQD (reference sequence). The ends lost 2 bases at V and 5 bases at J; junction bases unmatched: 2. The CDR3 sequence is 14 residues long. CDR3 residues: CASSEGTANEKLFF. DNA of the CDR3: TGCGCCAGCAGTGAGGGGACAGCGAATGAAAAACTGTTTTTT.

The chain employs TRBV29-1 and TRBJ1-3, with D possibly being TRBD1 (5 bases). The ends were cut back, 6 bases at V and 0 bases at J, with 9 bases in the middle. Germline V gives CDR1 SQVTM, CDR2 ANQGSEA. This CDR3 region has 13 residues. CDR3 sequence reads: CSVATGSGNTIYF. As DNA, the CDR3 is TGCAGCGTCGCAACAGGCTCTGGAAACACCATATATTTT.

In its sample, this clone was seen a few times. The rearrangement joins TRBV5-1 to TRBJ2-7, with TRBD2 as a possible D gene (6 bases). The CDR3 has 13 residues. V was shortened by 0 bases and J by 5 bases, with 9 bases between the two germline ends. Germline V gene lookup returns CDR1 SGHRS and CDR2 YFSETQ. Here the CDR3 DNA reads TGCGCCAGCAGCTTGGTTCCGGGGGACGAGCAGTACTTC. Translating gives CASSLVPGDEQYF. Combining the CDR3 with reference TRBV5-1 and TRBJ2-7 gives the whole variable domain KAGVTQTPRYLIKTRGQQVTLSCSPISGHRSVSWYQQTPGQGLQFLFEYFSETQRNKGNFPGRFSGRQFSNSRSEMNVSTLELGDSALYLCASSLVPGDEQYFGPGTRLTVT.

The V and J genes are TRBV5-1 and TRBJ2-5; D may be TRBD1 or TRBD2 (5 bases each). Per germline, CDR1 SGHRS and CDR2 YFSETQ. The CDR3 is 14 residues long. Trimming removed 4 bases from V and 2 bases from J, with 12 bases in between. Written as DNA, the CDR3 is TGCGCCAGCAGCGCCGGGACCTCGCAAGAGACCCAGTACTTC. Residues: CASSAGTSQETQYF.

The chain combines TRBV5-1 with TRBJ1-2; D call uncertain. Trimming stripped 0 bases from V and 4 bases from J, with 7 bases between. The germline V gene encodes CDR1 SGHRS and CDR2 YFSETQ. CDR3 length: 13 amino acids. The CDR3 region has the DNA TGCGCCAGCAGCTTGGGGGGATCCTATGGCTACACCTTC. This sequence encodes CASSLGGSYGYTF.

The chain uses TRBV7-2 and TRBJ2-7; D uncertain. Trimming took off 4 bases at V and 3 bases at J, with 13 bases between the two ends. The CDR3 totals 14 residues. Germline CDR1 reads SGHTA; CDR2 reads FQGNSA. For the CDR3, the DNA is TGTGCCAGCAGCTCCCTCGGCGCGTACTACGAGCAGTACTTC. Amino acid sequence: CASSSLGAYYEQYF.

The rearrangement uses TRBV5-1 and TRBJ2-3; no firm D call. This CDR3 contains 17 residues. Per the germline V gene, CDR1 is SGHRS and CDR2 is YFSETQ. Between the trimmed V and J ends, which lost 1 base and 1 base, there was a span of 16 bases. The chain's CDR3 is CASSLKPAALGTDTQYF. DNA of the CDR3: TGCGCCAGCAGCTTGAAGCCGGCGGCTTTGGGCACAGATACGCAGTATTTT.

The J gene is TRBJ1-1, the V gene TRBV30; D uncertain. The length of the CDR3 is 11 residues. V shed 3 bases and J shed 5 bases, with 7 bases lying between them. The germline CDR1 and CDR2 sequences are GTSNPN and SVGIG (reference sequence). CDR3 sequence reads: CAWSRETEAFF. The CDR3 DNA follows: TGTGCCTGGAGCCGAGAAACTGAAGCTTTCTTT.

The V and J genes are TRBV4-1 and TRBJ1-1; the D gene is possibly TRBD1 (6 bases). V was trimmed by 0 bases and J by 7 bases, leaving 18 bases between them. There are 16 residues in the CDR3. The germline CDR1 and CDR2 sequences are MGHRA and YSYEKL. CDR3: CASSQDTLVQGYEAFF. The CDR3 coding sequence is TGCGCCAGCAGCCAAGATACCCTGGTTCAGGGGTATGAAGCTTTCTTT.

The rearrangement links TRBV24-1 to TRBJ1-5, with D possibly matching TRBD1 (5 bases). Trimming removed 4 bases at V and 5 bases at J, with 17 bases between. This CDR3 comprises 16 residues. Germline V gene sequence: CDR1 KGHDR, CDR2 SFDVKD. The CDR3 region is CATSDAGTATHQPQHF. The CDR3 DNA reads as TGTGCCACCAGTGACGCTGGGACCGCTACCCATCAGCCCCAGCATTTT.

The chain couples TRBV18 to TRBJ1-5; 7 bases match TRBD1. V lost 0 bases to trimming and J lost 5 bases; unmatched junction nucleotides: 4. Germline V gene data show CDR1 as KGHSH and CDR2 as LQKENI. There are 15 residues in the CDR3. CDR3 nucleotide sequence: TGTGCCAGCTCACCACCGACAGGGTCGGATCAGCCCCAGCATTTT. Translating gives CASSPPTGSDQPQHF.